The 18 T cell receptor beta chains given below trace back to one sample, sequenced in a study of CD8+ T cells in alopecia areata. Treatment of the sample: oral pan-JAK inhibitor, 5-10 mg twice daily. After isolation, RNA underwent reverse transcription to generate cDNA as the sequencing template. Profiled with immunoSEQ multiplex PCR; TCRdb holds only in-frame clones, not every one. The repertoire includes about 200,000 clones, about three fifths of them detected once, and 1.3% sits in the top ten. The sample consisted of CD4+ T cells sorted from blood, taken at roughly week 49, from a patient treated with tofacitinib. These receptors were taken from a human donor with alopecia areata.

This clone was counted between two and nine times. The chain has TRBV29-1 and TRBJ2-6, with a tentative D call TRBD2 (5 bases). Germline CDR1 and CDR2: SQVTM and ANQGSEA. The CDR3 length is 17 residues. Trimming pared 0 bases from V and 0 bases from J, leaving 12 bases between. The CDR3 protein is CSVEEAGGFSGANVLTF. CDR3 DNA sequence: TGCAGCGTTGAAGAGGCGGGTGGGTTCTCTGGGGCCAACGTCCTGACTTTC.

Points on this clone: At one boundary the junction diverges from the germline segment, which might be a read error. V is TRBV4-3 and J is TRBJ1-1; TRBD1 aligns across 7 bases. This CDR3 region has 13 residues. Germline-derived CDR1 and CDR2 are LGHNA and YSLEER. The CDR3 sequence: CASSQETGWRVQF. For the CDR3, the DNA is TGCGCCAGCAGCCAAGAGACAGGGTGGCGAGTACAATTT.

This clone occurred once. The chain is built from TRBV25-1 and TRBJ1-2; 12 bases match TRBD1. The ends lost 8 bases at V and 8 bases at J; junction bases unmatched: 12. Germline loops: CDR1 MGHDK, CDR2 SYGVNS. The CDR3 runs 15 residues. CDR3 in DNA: TGTGCCAGCCGAGGGACAGGGGGCGCGGGAAAAGGCTACACCTTC. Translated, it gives CASRGTGGAGKGYTF.

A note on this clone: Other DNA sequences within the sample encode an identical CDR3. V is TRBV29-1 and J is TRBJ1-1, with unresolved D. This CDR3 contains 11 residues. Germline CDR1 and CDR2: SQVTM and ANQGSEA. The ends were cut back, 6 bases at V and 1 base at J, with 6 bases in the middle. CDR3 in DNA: TGCAGCGTCCGCAAGAACACTGAAGCTTTCTTT. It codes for CSVRKNTEAFF.

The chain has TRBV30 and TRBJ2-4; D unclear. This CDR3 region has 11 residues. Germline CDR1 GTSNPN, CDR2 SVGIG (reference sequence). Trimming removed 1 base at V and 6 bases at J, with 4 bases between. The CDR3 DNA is TGTGCCTGGAGTGACCTAAACATTCAGTACTTC. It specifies CAWSDLNIQYF.

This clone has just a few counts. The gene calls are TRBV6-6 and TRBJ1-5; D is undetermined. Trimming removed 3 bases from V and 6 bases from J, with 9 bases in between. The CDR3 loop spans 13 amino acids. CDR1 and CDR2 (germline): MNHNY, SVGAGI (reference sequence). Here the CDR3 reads CASSYLSGQPQHF. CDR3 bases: TGTGCCAGCAGTTATTTATCGGGTCAGCCCCAGCATTTT.

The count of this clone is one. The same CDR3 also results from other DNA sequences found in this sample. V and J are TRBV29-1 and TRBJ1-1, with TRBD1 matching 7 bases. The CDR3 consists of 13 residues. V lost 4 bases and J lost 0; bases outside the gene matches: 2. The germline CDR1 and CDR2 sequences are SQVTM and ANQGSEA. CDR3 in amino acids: CSVGDRLNTEAFF. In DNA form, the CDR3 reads TGCAGCGTTGGGGACAGATTGAACACTGAAGCTTTCTTT.

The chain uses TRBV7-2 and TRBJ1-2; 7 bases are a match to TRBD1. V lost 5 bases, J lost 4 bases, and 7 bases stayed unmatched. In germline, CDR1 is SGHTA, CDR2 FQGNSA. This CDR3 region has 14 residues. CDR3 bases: TGTGCCAGCAGCCCGGGGACAGTCGGCTATGGCTACACCTTC. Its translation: CASSPGTVGYGYTF.

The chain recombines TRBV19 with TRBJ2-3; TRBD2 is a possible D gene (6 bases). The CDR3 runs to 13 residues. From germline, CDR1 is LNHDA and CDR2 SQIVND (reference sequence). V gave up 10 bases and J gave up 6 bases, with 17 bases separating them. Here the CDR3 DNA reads TGTGCCACCGCTACTGGGAGGCACGATACGCAGTATTTT. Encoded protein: CATATGRHDTQYF.

The CDR3 nucleotides are TGTGCCAGCAGTGAGACTCCTTTCTCCTACAATGAGCAGTTCTTC. This sequence encodes CASSETPFSYNEQFF. V is TRBV27 and J is TRBJ2-1; D gene uncertain. The CDR3 contains 15 residues. CDR1 MNHEY and CDR2 SMNVEV come from the germline V gene (reference sequence). Trimming took off 5 bases at V and 0 bases at J, with 11 bases between the two ends.

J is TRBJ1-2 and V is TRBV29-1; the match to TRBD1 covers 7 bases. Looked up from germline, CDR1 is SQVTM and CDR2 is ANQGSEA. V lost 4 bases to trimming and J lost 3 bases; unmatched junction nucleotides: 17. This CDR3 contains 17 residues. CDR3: CSVVDRVRGLEDYGYTF. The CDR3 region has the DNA TGCAGCGTTGTTGACAGGGTCCGTGGGTTGGAGGACTATGGCTACACCTTC.

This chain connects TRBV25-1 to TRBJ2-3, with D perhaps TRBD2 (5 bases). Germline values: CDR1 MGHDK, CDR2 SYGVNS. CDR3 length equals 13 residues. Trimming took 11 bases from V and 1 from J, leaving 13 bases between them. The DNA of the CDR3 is TGTGCCGTTAGCGCAGCAGGCACAGATACGCAGTATTTT. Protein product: CAVSAAGTDTQYF.

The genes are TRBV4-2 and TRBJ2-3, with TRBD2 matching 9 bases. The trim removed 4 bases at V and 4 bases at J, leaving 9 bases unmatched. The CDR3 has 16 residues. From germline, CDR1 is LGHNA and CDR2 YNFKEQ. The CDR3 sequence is CASSPPRGGASDTQYF. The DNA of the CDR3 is TGTGCCAGCAGCCCCCCTCGCGGGGGGGCGTCAGATACGCAGTATTTT.

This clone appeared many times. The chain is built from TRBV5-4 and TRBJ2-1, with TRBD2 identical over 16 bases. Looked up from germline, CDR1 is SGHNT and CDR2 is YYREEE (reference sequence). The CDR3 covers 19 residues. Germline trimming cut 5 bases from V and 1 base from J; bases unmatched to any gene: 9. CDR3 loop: CASRRTGTSGGASYNEQFF. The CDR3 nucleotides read TGTGCCAGCAGACGCACCGGGACTAGCGGGGGGGCATCCTACAATGAGCAGTTCTTC.

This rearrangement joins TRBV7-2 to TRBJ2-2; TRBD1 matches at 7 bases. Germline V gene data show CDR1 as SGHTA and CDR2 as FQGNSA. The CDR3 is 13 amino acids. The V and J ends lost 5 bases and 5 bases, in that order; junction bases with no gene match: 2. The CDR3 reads CASSIQGTGELFF. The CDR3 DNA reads TGTGCCAGCAGCATACAGGGGACCGGGGAGCTGTTTTTT.

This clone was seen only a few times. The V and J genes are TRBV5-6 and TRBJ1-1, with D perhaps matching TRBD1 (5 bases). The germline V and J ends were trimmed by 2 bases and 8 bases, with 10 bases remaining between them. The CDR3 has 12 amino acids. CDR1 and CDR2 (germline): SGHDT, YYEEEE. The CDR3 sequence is CASSLFEGEAFF. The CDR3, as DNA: TGTGCCAGCAGCTTATTTGAGGGGGAAGCTTTCTTT.

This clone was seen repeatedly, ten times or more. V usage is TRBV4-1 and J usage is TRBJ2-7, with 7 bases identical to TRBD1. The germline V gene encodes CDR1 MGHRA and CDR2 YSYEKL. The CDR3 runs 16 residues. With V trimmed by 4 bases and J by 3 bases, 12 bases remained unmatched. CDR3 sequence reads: CASSPGNRDRVYEQYF. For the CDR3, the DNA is TGCGCCAGCAGCCCGGGCAACCGGGACAGAGTCTACGAGCAGTACTTC.

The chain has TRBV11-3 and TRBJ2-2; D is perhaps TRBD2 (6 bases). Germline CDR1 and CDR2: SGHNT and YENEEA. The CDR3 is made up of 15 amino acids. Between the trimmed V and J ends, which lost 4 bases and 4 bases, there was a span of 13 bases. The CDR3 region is CASSYVTGVTGELFF. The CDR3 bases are TGTGCCAGCAGCTACGTAACGGGGGTCACCGGGGAGCTGTTTTTT.